This entry lists 31 T cell receptor beta chains sequenced from one sample in a study of cytomegalovirus exposure and HLA in healthy donors. PCR involved 60 Vbeta and 13 Jbeta primers. Here immunoSEQ multiplex PCR was the method, and the copy in TCRdb shows in-frame clones only, minus some. Among 150,000 to 200,000 clones listed, less than 80% were seen once. Sequenced input: PBMCs. The receptors derive from a man younger than 35 in good health and CMV-seronegative.

V usage is TRBV6-4 and J usage is TRBJ2-3; 8 nucleotides agree with TRBD2. J was trimmed by 4 bases and V by 3 bases; bases with no gene match: 3. Germline loops: CDR1 MRHNA, CDR2 SNTAGT. The CDR3 sequence is 14 residues long. The CDR3 spells CASSDAGGADTQYF. In nucleotides, the CDR3 is TGTGCCAGCAGTGATGCGGGGGGCGCAGATACGCAGTATTTT.

The chain recombines TRBV5-8 with TRBJ1-5; D is perhaps TRBD1 (5 bases). CDR3 length equals 15 residues. Per the germline V gene, CDR1 is SGHTS and CDR2 is YDEGEE. V dropped 4 bases and J dropped 3 bases, with 14 bases sitting between them. The CDR3 DNA reads as TGTGCCAGCAGCGAAGGACAACGGTACAATCAGCCCCAGCATTTT. It is translated as CASSEGQRYNQPQHF.

This rearrangement joins TRBV15 to TRBJ2-5; no definite D call. The CDR3 length is 13 residues. Germline assignment: CDR1 LNHNV and CDR2 YYDKDF (reference sequence). V was pared by 1 base and J by 4 bases, with 7 bases between. The CDR3 sequence is CATSRAQRETQYF. The CDR3 DNA reads as TGTGCCACCAGCAGAGCACAGAGAGAGACCCAGTACTTC.

Details on this clone: At one end the junction does not follow the germline gene, possibly because of a read error. The chain uses TRBV27 and TRBJ1-5; D possibly corresponds to TRBD1 (5 bases). This CDR3 is 15 amino acids long. From germline, CDR1 is MNHEY and CDR2 SMNVEV (reference sequence). CDR3 coding DNA: TGTGCCGGCAGTCCCCTGGGGGGTGGGCCAGAGCCCCAGCATTTT. This sequence encodes CAGSPLGGGPEPQHF.

The J gene is TRBJ1-6, the V gene TRBV6-6, with D unresolved. Trimming took off 0 bases at V and 7 bases at J, with 10 bases between the two ends. Germline V lookup: CDR1 MNHNY, CDR2 SVGAGI (reference sequence). The CDR3 loop spans 15 amino acids. CDR3 sequence reads: CASSYSIQTNSPLHF. DNA of the CDR3: TGTGCCAGCAGTTACTCTATACAGACGAATTCACCCCTCCACTTT.

The rearrangement joins TRBV5-1 to TRBJ2-1; TRBD1 matches 11 bases. The CDR3 contains 15 residues. Germline values: CDR1 SGHRS, CDR2 YFSETQ. V trimming: 3 bases; J trimming: 6 bases; junction bases outside the gene matches: 5. For the CDR3, the DNA is TGCGCCAGCAGCTCGTCGGGACAGGGGGTCAATGAGCAGTTCTTC. This sequence encodes CASSSSGQGVNEQFF.

J is TRBJ1-5 and V is TRBV15; TRBD1 aligns across 9 bases. The CDR3 loop spans 14 amino acids. CDR1 is LNHNV and CDR2 is YYDKDF in the germline V gene (reference sequence). V trimming: 5 bases; J trimming: 3 bases; junction bases outside the gene matches: 2. CDR3 nucleotides: TGTGCCACCAGCGGACAGGGGAACAATCAGCCCCAGCATTTT. Translated: CATSGQGNNQPQHF. The full variable domain, completed using reference TRBV15 and TRBJ1-5, is DAMVIQNPRYQVTQFGKPVTLSCSQTLNHNVMYWYQQKSSQAPKLLFHYYDKDFNNEADTPDNFQSRRPNTSFCFLDIRSPGLGDTAMYLCATSGQGNNQPQHFGDGTRLSIL.

In its sample, this clone was seen once. J is TRBJ2-3 and V is TRBV5-1; D gene ambiguous. CDR1 and CDR2 from the germline V gene are SGHRS and YFSETQ. The CDR3 sequence is 14 residues long. V was pared by 0 bases and J by 3 bases, with 8 bases between. CDR3: CASSLAGRTDTQYF. The CDR3 bases are TGCGCCAGCAGCTTGGCGGGTAGAACAGATACGCAGTATTTT.

CDR3 region: CASSPQTGGFGNTIYF. The CDR3 DNA follows: TGTGCCAGCAGCCCTCAAACAGGGGGTTTTGGAAACACCATATATTTT. This rearrangement joins TRBV7-2 to TRBJ1-3; 8 nucleotides line up with TRBD1. Germline CDR1 is SGHTA and CDR2 is FQGNSA. With 5 bases clipped from V and 3 bases from J, the junction kept 9 bases outside the gene matches. This CDR3 has 16 residues.

The rearrangement uses TRBV2 and TRBJ2-7; 7 bases line up with TRBD1. Germline CDR1 reads SNHLY; CDR2 reads FYNNEI. The CDR3 runs to 16 residues. Trimming cost V 5 bases and J 3 bases; bases outside gene matches: 13. The CDR3 DNA is TGTGCCAGCAGTCAGCTCACAGGGGAATCGATCTACGAGCAGTACTTC. Protein product: CASSQLTGESIYEQYF.

The J gene is TRBJ2-1, the V gene TRBV4-1; 7 bases agree with TRBD1. J lost 6 bases, V lost 9 bases, and 11 bases had no gene match. Germline CDR1 MGHRA, CDR2 YSYEKL. The CDR3 length is 14 residues. CDR3 DNA sequence: TGCGCCAGTATTAGGGGGCCAAGAGGCAATGAGCAGTTCTTC. This encodes CASIRGPRGNEQFF.

The chain has TRBV6-1 and TRBJ2-7; TRBD2 matches at 8 bases. In germline, CDR1 is MNHNS, CDR2 SASEGT. V lost 6 bases to trimming and J lost 5 bases; unmatched junction nucleotides: 6. This CDR3 has 13 amino acids. CDR3 coding DNA: TGTGCCAGCAGAACCGGGGGGGCCCACGAGCAGTACTTC. Translating gives CASRTGGAHEQYF.

V usage is TRBV6-6 and J usage is TRBJ2-7, with D uncertain. Germline assignment: CDR1 MNHNY and CDR2 SVGAGI (reference sequence). V was cut by 2 bases and J by 5 bases, with 10 bases left in between. CDR3 length: 13 amino acids. This chain's CDR3 is CASSYTRHHEQYF. The CDR3 DNA sequence: TGTGCCAGCAGTTACACCCGACACCACGAGCAGTACTTC.

The chain employs TRBV19 and TRBJ1-1, with 8 nucleotides matching TRBD1. CDR3 length: 14 amino acids. V lost 5 bases and J lost 1; bases outside the gene matches: 3. Germline V gene sequence: CDR1 LNHDA, CDR2 SQIVND (reference sequence). The CDR3 here is CASSLGQGNTEAFF. CDR3 DNA sequence: TGTGCCAGTAGTCTCGGACAGGGGAACACTGAAGCTTTCTTT. Combining the CDR3 with reference TRBV19 and TRBJ1-1 gives the whole variable domain DGGITQSPKYLFRKEGQNVTLSCEQNLNHDAMYWYRQDPGQGLRLIYYSQIVNDFQKGDIAEGYSVSREKKESFPLTVTSAQKNPTAFYLCASSLGQGNTEAFFGQGTRLTVV.

V is TRBV6-1 and J is TRBJ1-5, with 8 positions matching TRBD1. The V segment lost 5 bases and the J segment 0 bases; nucleotides outside the gene matches: 3. Germline CDR1 is MNHNS and CDR2 is SASEGT. The CDR3 runs to 15 residues. CDR3 bases: TGTGCCAGCAGTCAGGGACAGGTTAGCAATCAGCCCCAGCATTTT. Its translation: CASSQGQVSNQPQHF.

This chain joins TRBV30 and TRBJ1-6; weak D call: TRBD1 (5 bases). Germline V gene sequence: CDR1 GTSNPN, CDR2 SVGIG (reference sequence). With 4 bases removed from V and 8 bases from J, the gap between germline ends came to 12 bases. The CDR3 totals 13 residues. CDR3 residues: CAWTGRTDSPLHF. CDR3 bases: TGTGCCTGGACAGGGAGGACGGATTCACCCCTCCACTTT.

The chain is built from TRBV7-6 and TRBJ2-1, with TRBD1 matching 7 bases. The J segment lost 0 bases and the V segment lost 0 bases, leaving 14 bases of the junction unmatched. The CDR3 sequence is 20 residues long. Germline assignment: CDR1 SGHVS and CDR2 FNYEAQ. This CDR3 reads CASSLAIKGGGDSSYNEQFF. CDR3 bases: TGTGCCAGCAGCTTAGCGATCAAAGGGGGCGGTGATAGCTCCTACAATGAGCAGTTCTTC.

This clone was seen more than once but under ten times. The CDR3 is CAWTGQPRDTRFSGANVLTF. The CDR3 region has the DNA TGTGCCTGGACTGGGCAACCCCGGGACACAAGATTCTCTGGGGCCAACGTCCTGACTTTC. This sequence joins TRBV30 and TRBJ2-6, with D maybe TRBD1 (6 bases). This CDR3 is 20 amino acids long. Germline-derived CDR1 and CDR2 are GTSNPN and SVGIG (reference sequence). The ends were cut back, 4 bases at V and 0 bases at J, with 25 bases in the middle.

This sequence joins TRBV30 and TRBJ1-1; D is unresolved. V lost 5 bases to trimming and J lost 6 bases, with 16 bases between them. In germline, CDR1 is GTSNPN, CDR2 SVGIG (reference sequence). The CDR3 loop spans 13 amino acids. CDR3 nucleotide sequence: TGTGCCTGGGGTCCATGGGGAGGGCCTGAAGCTTTCTTT. Encoded protein: CAWGPWGGPEAFF. The full variable domain, in which reference TRBV30 and TRBJ1-1 provide the parts outside the CDR3, is SQTIHQWPATLVQPVGSPLSLECTVEGTSNPNLYWYRQAAGRGLQLLFYSVGIGQISSEVPQNLSASRPQDRQFILSSKKLLLSDSGFYLCAWGPWGGPEAFFGQGTRLTVV.

J is TRBJ2-3 and V is TRBV30, with D perhaps TRBD2 (5 bases). CDR1 is GTSNPN and CDR2 is SVGIG in the germline V gene (reference sequence). The CDR3 sequence is 13 residues long. V was cut by 3 bases and J by 4 bases, with 11 bases left in between. CDR3: CAWRKPGADTQYF. The DNA of the CDR3 is TGTGCCTGGAGGAAACCCGGGGCAGATACGCAGTATTTT. The variable domain in full, completed from reference TRBV30 and TRBJ2-3, reads SQTIHQWPATLVQPVGSPLSLECTVEGTSNPNLYWYRQAAGRGLQLLFYSVGIGQISSEVPQNLSASRPQDRQFILSSKKLLLSDSGFYLCAWRKPGADTQYFGPGTRLTVL.

This sequence joins TRBV6-1 and TRBJ2-5, with a possible D match to TRBD2 (5 bases). The tail of the sequence fits TRBJ2-7 better, so the J call may be wrong. The germline CDR1 and CDR2 sequences are MNHNS and SASEGT. The CDR3 spans 14 residues. This CDR3 reads CASRTGMGSYEQYF. The CDR3 nucleotides read TGTGCCAGCAGAACGGGAATGGGGTCCTACGAGCAGTACTTC.

The CDR3 DNA follows: TGTGCCAGCAGCTCGCCGGCTAGCGGGGAGTTGGACGAGCAGTACTTC. Translation gives CASSSPASGELDEQYF. The rearrangement joins TRBV12-1 to TRBJ2-7; TRBD2 is taken as the D call from the table, unchecked against the DNA. TRBV12-1 is a pseudogene. This CDR3 is 16 amino acids long.

This chain joins TRBV9 and TRBJ2-1; 9 bases align to TRBD2. Germline CDR1 reads SGDLS; CDR2 reads YYNGEE. This CDR3 comprises 16 residues. V lost 3 bases and J lost 3; bases outside the gene matches: 7. The CDR3 DNA follows: TGTGCCAGCAGCGCCAGCGGGAGGCGGGTCTACAATGAGCAGTTCTTC. Protein: CASSASGRRVYNEQFF.

This chain uses TRBV27 with TRBJ2-5; TRBD2 might be the D (5 bases). The CDR3 contains 17 residues. The germline V gene encodes CDR1 MNHEY and CDR2 SMNVEV (reference sequence). Trimming shortened V by 4 bases and J by 4 bases, and 22 bases separated the two germline ends. The DNA for the CDR3 is TGTGCCAGCAGTTCCTACCTGAGGTTCTCGGCGGGAGAGACCCAGTACTTC. Its translation: CASSSYLRFSAGETQYF.

This chain uses TRBV18 with TRBJ1-2, with TRBD1 matching over 10 bases. This CDR3 contains 16 residues. V shed 2 bases and J 0 bases; nucleotides not matched to a gene: 3. The V gene's germline CDR1 is KGHSH and CDR2 LQKENI. The CDR3 bases are TGTGCCAGCTCACCAGACAGGGGGCTGGCTAACTATGGCTACACCTTC. Its protein is CASSPDRGLANYGYTF.

The sample holds one count of this clone. The chain links TRBV5-1 to TRBJ2-2; TRBD2 is a possible D gene (6 bases). V lost 2 bases and J lost 3, with 14 bases in between. Looked up from germline, CDR1 is SGHRS and CDR2 is YFSETQ. This CDR3 is 16 amino acids long. In DNA form, the CDR3 reads TGCGCCAGCAGCTTAAATCCTAGCGTGGACACCGGGGAGCTGTTTTTT. Translation: CASSLNPSVDTGELFF.

The chain combines TRBV5-6 with TRBJ1-2; D not certain. V lost 5 bases to trimming and J lost 0 bases, with 14 bases between them. Germline lookup yields CDR1 SGHDT and CDR2 YYEEEE. The CDR3 has 15 amino acids. CDR3 sequence reads: CASRPIQRPNYGYTF. CDR3 nucleotide sequence: TGTGCCAGCAGACCAATACAGAGACCTAACTATGGCTACACCTTC.

The V call is TRBV30, the J call TRBJ1-2; D gene uncertain. There are 13 residues in the CDR3. The V end lost 3 bases, the J end lost 8 bases, and 16 bases lay between the germline ends. CDR1 GTSNPN and CDR2 SVGIG come from the germline V gene (reference sequence). CDR3 loop: CAWSARESSGYTF. The CDR3 coding sequence is TGTGCCTGGAGCGCGCGGGAGTCCTCGGGCTACACCTTC. Combining the CDR3 with reference TRBV30 and TRBJ1-2 gives the whole variable domain SQTIHQWPATLVQPVGSPLSLECTVEGTSNPNLYWYRQAAGRGLQLLFYSVGIGQISSEVPQNLSASRPQDRQFILSSKKLLLSDSGFYLCAWSARESSGYTFGSGTRLTVV.

This clone was found once. The V call is TRBV27, the J call TRBJ1-6, with D tentatively TRBD1 (5 bases). The CDR3 sequence is 14 residues long. V was shortened by 6 bases and J by 6 bases, with 12 bases between the two germline ends. Germline CDR1 MNHEY, CDR2 SMNVEV (reference sequence). The DNA of the CDR3 is TGTGCCAGCAGCGTTGACAGTCGTAATTCACCCCTCCACTTT. This codes for CASSVDSRNSPLHF.

V usage is TRBV5-1 and J usage is TRBJ1-1; 8 bases line up with TRBD1. The CDR3 covers 17 residues. CDR1 and CDR2 (germline): SGHRS, YFSETQ. J lost 0 bases, V lost 2 bases, and 9 bases had no gene match. CDR3 DNA: TGCGCCAGCAGCTTTGGACAGGGAAAAGTCCTGAACACTGAAGCTTTCTTT. As protein: CASSFGQGKVLNTEAFF.

Worth noting for this clone: At the DNA level, this CDR3 is encoded by other sequences in the same sample as well. The V call is TRBV5-1, the J call TRBJ1-1, with D tentatively TRBD1 (5 bases). Trimming took 0 bases from V and 2 from J, leaving 8 bases between them. Germline CDR1 reads SGHRS; CDR2 reads YFSETQ. The CDR3 consists of 14 residues. The CDR3 here is CASSLAGGNTEAFF. CDR3 coding DNA: TGCGCCAGCAGCTTGGCCGGGGGAAACACTGAAGCTTTCTTT. Full variable domain (rest looked up from reference TRBV5-1 and TRBJ1-1): KAGVTQTPRYLIKTRGQQVTLSCSPISGHRSVSWYQQTPGQGLQFLFEYFSETQRNKGNFPGRFSGRQFSNSRSEMNVSTLELGDSALYLCASSLAGGNTEAFFGQGTRLTVV.